A selection of T cell receptor beta chains follows, all from one sample in a study of read filtering for tumor transcriptome and immune sequencing. TCRdb re-called the reads with MiXCR, one entry per CDR3 protein. The sample yields about 60,000 distinct CDR3 sequences, approximately 14% seen once. Material: a population of CD138-negative cells sorted from bone marrow. These receptors were collected from a donor at least 40 years old with multiple myeloma. Both conserved end residues are part of each CDR3. The order of the fields is V gene, J gene, D gene, clone size, CDR3 protein, CDR3 DNA. A D gene is named only where the DNA matches it firmly. The listing skips clone size in some rows; elsewhere it reads once, few, many or a size class.

TRBV7-8	TRBJ2-7	-	many	CASSVGLGTNYEQYF	TGTGCCAGCAGTGTCGGCCTGGGGACAAACTACGAGCAGTACTTC
TRBV7-9	TRBJ2-2	TRBD1	many	CASSPPGGNTGELFF	TGTGCCAGCAGCCCCCCAGGGGGGAACACCGGGGAGCTGTTTTTT
TRBV12-3/TRBV12-4	TRBJ1-3	-	-	CASSLPHTIYF	TGTGCCAGCAGTTTACCGCACACCATATATTTT
TRBV20-1	TRBJ2-3	TRBD2	many	CSARTSGRVGVTDTQYF	TGCAGTGCCAGGACTAGCGGGAGGGTAGGGGTCACAGATACGCAGTATTTT
TRBV5-1	TRBJ1-1	-	many	CASSSEPTVNTEAFF	TGCGCCAGCAGCTCCGAACCGACAGTGAACACTGAAGCTTTCTTT
TRBV7-2	TRBJ2-7	-	many	CASSPKTRSSYEQYF	TGTGCCAGCAGCCCCAAGACACGTAGCTCCTACGAGCAGTACTTC
TRBV21-1	TRBJ2-7	-	many	CASSSPGQGDSYEQYF	TGTGCCAGCAGCAGCCCGGGACAGGGGGACTCCTACGAGCAGTACTTC
TRBV5-1	TRBJ2-1	TRBD2	many	CASSLVGWTSGNEQFF	TGCGCCAGCAGCTTGGTTGGATGGACTAGCGGGAATGAGCAGTTCTTC
TRBV29-1	TRBJ2-1	-	many	CSVAGGRGGWSNEQFF	TGCAGCGTTGCAGGGGGCCGGGGGGGATGGTCCAATGAGCAGTTCTTC
TRBV11-1	TRBJ2-7	-	many	CASSLEGYEQYF	TGTGCCAGCAGCTTAGAGGGCTACGAGCAGTACTTC
TRBV20-1	TRBJ2-1	TRBD1	many	CSARGHWTGDLNEQFF	TGCAGTGCTAGGGGTCATTGGACAGGGGACCTCAATGAGCAGTTCTTC
TRBV3-1	TRBJ2-5	TRBD1	many	CASSQSRGGVETQYF	TGTGCCAGCAGCCAATCTCGAGGGGGCGTGGAGACCCAGTACTTC
TRBV7-9	TRBJ1-5	-	many	CASSLGEFAGQPQHF	TGTGCCAGCAGCCTAGGGGAATTTGCCGGTCAGCCCCAGCATTTT
TRBV6-2/TRBV6-3	TRBJ1-5	-	many	CASSYRDANQPQHF	TGTGCCAGCAGCTACCGGGACGCAAATCAGCCCCAGCATTTT
TRBV6-2/TRBV6-3	TRBJ1-1	-	many	CASSWTENTEAFF	TGTGCCAGCAGCTGGACAGAAAACACTGAAGCTTTCTTT
TRBV19	TRBJ2-1	-	many	CASTPLSNNNEQFF	TGTGCCAGTACCCCGCTGTCGAATAACAATGAGCAGTTCTTC